The rows below give T cell receptor delta chains drawn from one sample of a study of gamma-delta T cells after stem cell transplantation. TCRdb reanalyzed the RT-PCR reads using CATT. The sample holds roughly 1,700 delta-chain clones; 0.3% to 0.35% are singletons and the top ten take approximately 19%. Sequenced: gamma-delta T cells. The receptors derive from a human donor. It is not recorded whose cells these are; they may come from a transplant donor. The CDR3 runs from the conserved cysteine through the conserved F or W. A D gene is named only where the DNA matches it firmly. Only some rows state a clone size, as once, few, many or a class for expanded clones.

v_gene: TRDV2
abundance: medium-sized
d_gene: TRDD3
j_gene: TRDJ1
CDR3nt: TGTGCCTGTGACTCCCTCCTTACTGGGGGATCACCGTACACCGATAAACTCATCTTT
CDR3aa: CACDSLLTGGSPYTDKLIF

v_gene: TRDV2
abundance: large
d_gene: TRDD3
j_gene: TRDJ1
CDR3nt: TGTGCCTGTGACACTCTTCACAGTGTGGGGGATAGCACCGATAAACTCATCTTT
CDR3aa: CACDTLHSVGDSTDKLIF

v_gene: TRDV2
abundance: medium-sized
d_gene: TRDD3
j_gene: TRDJ1
CDR3nt: TGTGCCTGTGACACCATGCCTTCGACTGGGGAAGACACCGATAAACTCATCTTT
CDR3aa: CACDTMPSTGEDTDKLIF

v_gene: TRDV2
abundance: .
d_gene: TRDD3
j_gene: TRDJ1
CDR3nt: TGTGCCTGTGACCCTCCGGGGGATACGCGTGGGAAAGGGATTTACAGCGATAAACTCATCTTT
CDR3aa: CACDPPGDTRGKGIYSDKLIF

v_gene: TRDV1
abundance: medium-sized
d_gene: TRDD3
j_gene: TRDJ2
CDR3nt: TGTGCTCTTGGGGTGGGCACTGGGGGATACTCCCCTACCCTATTCCGCTATTTGACAGCACAACTCTTCTTT
CDR3aa: CALGVGTGGYSPTLFRYLTAQLFF

v_gene: TRDV2
abundance: .
d_gene: TRDD3
j_gene: TRDJ1
CDR3nt: TGTGCCTGTGACTTACTGGGGGCCCCTACCGATAAACTCATCTTT
CDR3aa: CACDLLGAPTDKLIF

v_gene: TRDV2
abundance: medium-sized
d_gene: TRDD3
j_gene: TRDJ1
CDR3nt: TGTGCCTGTGACGACCTCCTTACTGGGGGGCTATACACCGATAAACTCATCTTT
CDR3aa: CACDDLLTGGLYTDKLIF

v_gene: TRDV2
abundance: medium-sized
d_gene: .
j_gene: TRDJ1
CDR3nt: TGTGCCTGTGACACGATTGGGTGCACCGATAAACTCATCTTT
CDR3aa: CACDTIGCTDKLIF

v_gene: TRDV2
abundance: few
d_gene: TRDD3
j_gene: TRDJ1
CDR3nt: TGTGCCTGTGACACTCTGGGGGTTGATGATAAACTCATCTTT
CDR3aa: CACDTLGVDDKLIF

v_gene: TRDV2
abundance: large
d_gene: TRDD3
j_gene: TRDJ1
CDR3nt: TGTGCCTGTGACCCCCTTTCTACTGGGGGATTACTCCTCACCGATAAACTCATCTTT
CDR3aa: CACDPLSTGGLLLTDKLIF

v_gene: TRDV1
abundance: medium-sized
d_gene: TRDD3
j_gene: TRDJ1
CDR3nt: TGTGCTCTTGGGGACGCACTTCCCTACTGGGGGATAAACTTCGGCGATAAACTCATCTTT
CDR3aa: CALGDALPYWGINFGDKLIF

v_gene: TRDV2
abundance: medium-sized
d_gene: TRDD3
j_gene: TRDJ3
CDR3nt: TGTGCCTGTGACCGCGTACTGGGGGACGCCTCCTGGGACACCCGACAGATGTTTTTC
CDR3aa: CACDRVLGDASWDTRQMFF

v_gene: TRDV2
abundance: large
d_gene: TRDD3
j_gene: TRDJ3
CDR3nt: TGTGCCTGTGACGCACTGGGGGATACCGCACAGTCCTGGGACACCCGACAGATGTTTTTC
CDR3aa: CACDALGDTAQSWDTRQMFF